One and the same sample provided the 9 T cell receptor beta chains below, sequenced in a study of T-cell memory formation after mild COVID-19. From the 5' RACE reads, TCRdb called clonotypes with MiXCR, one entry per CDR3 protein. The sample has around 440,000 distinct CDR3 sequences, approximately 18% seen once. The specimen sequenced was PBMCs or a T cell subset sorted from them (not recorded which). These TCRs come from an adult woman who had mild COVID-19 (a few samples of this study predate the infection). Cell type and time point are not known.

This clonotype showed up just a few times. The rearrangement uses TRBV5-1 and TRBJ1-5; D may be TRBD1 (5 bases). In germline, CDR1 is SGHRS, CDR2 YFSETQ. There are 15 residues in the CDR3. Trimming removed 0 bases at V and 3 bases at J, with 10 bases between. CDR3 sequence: CASSLASGSNQPQHF. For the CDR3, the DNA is TGCGCCAGCAGCTTGGCCTCAGGGTCCAATCAGCCCCAGCATTTT.

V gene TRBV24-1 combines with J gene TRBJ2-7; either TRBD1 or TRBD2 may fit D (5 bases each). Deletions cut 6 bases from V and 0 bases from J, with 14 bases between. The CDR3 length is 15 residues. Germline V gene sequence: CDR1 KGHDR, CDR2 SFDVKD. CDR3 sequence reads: CATSLGTLSSYEQYF. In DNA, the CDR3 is TGTGCCACCAGTTTGGGGACCCTCAGCTCCTACGAGCAGTACTTC.

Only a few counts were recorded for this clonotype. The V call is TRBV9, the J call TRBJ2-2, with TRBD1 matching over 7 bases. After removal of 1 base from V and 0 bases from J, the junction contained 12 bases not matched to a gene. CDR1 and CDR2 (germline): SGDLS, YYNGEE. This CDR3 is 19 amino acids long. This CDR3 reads CASSVLGGQASPNTGELFF. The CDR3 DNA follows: TGTGCCAGCAGCGTATTGGGTGGACAGGCCTCCCCGAACACCGGGGAGCTGTTTTTT.

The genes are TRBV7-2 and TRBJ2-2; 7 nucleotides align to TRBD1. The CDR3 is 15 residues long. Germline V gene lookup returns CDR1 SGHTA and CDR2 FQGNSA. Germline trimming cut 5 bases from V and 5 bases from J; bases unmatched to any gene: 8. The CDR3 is CASSPTGVGTGELFF. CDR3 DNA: TGTGCCAGCAGCCCCACAGGGGTAGGGACCGGGGAGCTGTTTTTT.

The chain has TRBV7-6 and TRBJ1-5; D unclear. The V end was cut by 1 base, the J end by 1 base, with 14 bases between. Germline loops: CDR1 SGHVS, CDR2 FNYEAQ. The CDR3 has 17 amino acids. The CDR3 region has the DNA TGTGCCAGCAGCTTAGGGGCTGGGGTCTCAAGCAATCAGCCCCAGCATTTT. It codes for CASSLGAGVSSNQPQHF.

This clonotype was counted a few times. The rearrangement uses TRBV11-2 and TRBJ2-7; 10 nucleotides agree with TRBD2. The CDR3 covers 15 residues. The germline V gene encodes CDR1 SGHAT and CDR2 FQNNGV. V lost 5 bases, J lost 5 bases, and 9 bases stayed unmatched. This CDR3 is CASSLPPGTSDEQYF. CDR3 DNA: TGTGCCAGCAGCCTACCCCCCGGGACTAGCGACGAGCAGTACTTC.

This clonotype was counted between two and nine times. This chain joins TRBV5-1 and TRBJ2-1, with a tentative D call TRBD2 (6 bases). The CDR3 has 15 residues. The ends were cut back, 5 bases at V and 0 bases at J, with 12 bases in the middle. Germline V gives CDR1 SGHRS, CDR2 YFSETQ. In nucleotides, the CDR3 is TGCGCCAGCAGACCCCGGGAGTTCTCCTACAATGAGCAGTTCTTC. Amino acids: CASRPREFSYNEQFF.

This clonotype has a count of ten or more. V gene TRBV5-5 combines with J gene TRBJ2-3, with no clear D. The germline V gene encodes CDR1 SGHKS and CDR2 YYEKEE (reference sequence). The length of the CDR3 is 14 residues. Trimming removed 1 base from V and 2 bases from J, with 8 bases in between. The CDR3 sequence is CASSLTAPTDTQYF. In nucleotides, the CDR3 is TGTGCCAGCAGCTTGACAGCTCCCACAGATACGCAGTATTTT.

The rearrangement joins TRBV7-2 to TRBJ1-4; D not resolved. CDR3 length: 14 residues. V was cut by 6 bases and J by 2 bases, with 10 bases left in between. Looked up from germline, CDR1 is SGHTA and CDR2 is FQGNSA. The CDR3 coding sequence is TGTGCCAGCAGTCCCCTGGACACTAATGAAAAACTGTTTTTT. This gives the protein CASSPLDTNEKLFF. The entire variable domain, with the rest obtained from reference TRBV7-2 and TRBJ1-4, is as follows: GAGVSQSPSNKVTEKGKDVELRCDPISGHTALYWYRQSLGQGLEFLIYFQGNSAPDKSGLPSDRFSAERTGGSVSTLTIQRTQQEDSAVYLCASSPLDTNEKLFFGSGTQLSVL.